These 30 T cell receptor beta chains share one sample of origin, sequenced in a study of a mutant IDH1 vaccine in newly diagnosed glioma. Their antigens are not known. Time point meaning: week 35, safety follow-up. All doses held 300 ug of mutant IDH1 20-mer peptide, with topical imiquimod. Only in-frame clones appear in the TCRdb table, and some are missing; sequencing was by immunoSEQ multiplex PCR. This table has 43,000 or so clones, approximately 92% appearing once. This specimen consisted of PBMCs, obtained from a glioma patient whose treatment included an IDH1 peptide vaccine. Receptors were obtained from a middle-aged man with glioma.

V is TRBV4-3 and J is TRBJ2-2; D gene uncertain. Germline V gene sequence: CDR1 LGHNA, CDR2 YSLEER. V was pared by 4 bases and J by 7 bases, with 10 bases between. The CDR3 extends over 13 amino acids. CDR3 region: CASSLQRFGELFF. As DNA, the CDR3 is TGCGCCAGCAGCCTTCAACGATTCGGGGAGCTGTTTTTT.

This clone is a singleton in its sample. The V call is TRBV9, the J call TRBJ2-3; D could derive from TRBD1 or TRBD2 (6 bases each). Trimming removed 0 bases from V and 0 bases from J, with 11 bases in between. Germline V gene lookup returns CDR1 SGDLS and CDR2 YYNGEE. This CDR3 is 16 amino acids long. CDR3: CASSVVGGRSTDTQYF. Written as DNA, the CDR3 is TGTGCCAGCAGCGTAGTGGGGGGCCGCAGCACAGATACGCAGTATTTT.

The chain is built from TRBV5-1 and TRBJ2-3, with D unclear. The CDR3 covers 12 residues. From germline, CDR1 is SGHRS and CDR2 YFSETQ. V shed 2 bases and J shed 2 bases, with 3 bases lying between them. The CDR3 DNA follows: TGCGCCAGCAGCTTTGACACAGATACGCAGTATTTT. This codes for CASSFDTDTQYF.

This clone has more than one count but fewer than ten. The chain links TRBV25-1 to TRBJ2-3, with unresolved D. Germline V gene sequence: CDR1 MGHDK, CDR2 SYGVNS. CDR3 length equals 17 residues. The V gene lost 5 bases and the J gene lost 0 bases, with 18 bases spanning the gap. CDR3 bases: TGTGCCAGCAGTCAGAAACGGGCACTCACTAGCACAGATACGCAGTATTTT. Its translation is CASSQKRALTSTDTQYF.

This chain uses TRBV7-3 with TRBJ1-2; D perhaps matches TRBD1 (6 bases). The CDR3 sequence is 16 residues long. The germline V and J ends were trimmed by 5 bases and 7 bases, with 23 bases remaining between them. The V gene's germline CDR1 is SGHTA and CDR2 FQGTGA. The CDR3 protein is CASSPGVGGGSGGYTF. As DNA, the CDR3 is TGTGCCAGCAGCCCGGGCGTGGGGGGCGGATCTGGTGGCTACACCTTC.

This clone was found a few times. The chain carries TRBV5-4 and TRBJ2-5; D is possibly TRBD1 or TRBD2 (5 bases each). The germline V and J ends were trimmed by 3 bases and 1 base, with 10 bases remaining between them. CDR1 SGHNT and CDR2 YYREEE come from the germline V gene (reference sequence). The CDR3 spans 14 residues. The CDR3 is CASSSGRSQETQYF. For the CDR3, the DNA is TGTGCCAGCAGCTCGGGACGGAGCCAAGAGACCCAGTACTTC.

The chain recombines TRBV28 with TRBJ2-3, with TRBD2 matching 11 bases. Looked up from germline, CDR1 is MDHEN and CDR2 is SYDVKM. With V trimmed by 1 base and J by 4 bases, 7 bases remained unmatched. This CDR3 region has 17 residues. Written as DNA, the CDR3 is TGTGCCAGCAGTTTATACGTAGCGGGAGGGCCCTCAGATACGCAGTATTTT. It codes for CASSLYVAGGPSDTQYF. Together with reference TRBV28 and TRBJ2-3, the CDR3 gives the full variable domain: DVKVTQSSRYLVKRTGEKVFLECVQDMDHENMFWYRQDPGLGLRLIYFSYDVKMKEKGDIPEGYSVSREKKERFSLILESASTNQTSMYLCASSLYVAGGPSDTQYFGPGTRLTVL.

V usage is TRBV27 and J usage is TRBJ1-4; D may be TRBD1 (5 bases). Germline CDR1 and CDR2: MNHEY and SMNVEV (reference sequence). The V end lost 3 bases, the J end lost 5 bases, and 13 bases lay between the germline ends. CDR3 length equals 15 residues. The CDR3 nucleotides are TGTGCCAGCAGTTTCGTGGGACCAAGCAATGAAAAACTGTTTTTT. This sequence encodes CASSFVGPSNEKLFF.

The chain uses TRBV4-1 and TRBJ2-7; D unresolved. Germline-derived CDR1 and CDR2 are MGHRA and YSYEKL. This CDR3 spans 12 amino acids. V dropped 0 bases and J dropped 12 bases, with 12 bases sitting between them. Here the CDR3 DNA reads TGCGCCAGCAGCCAAGAGAGTAATGGCGTGTACTTC. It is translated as CASSQESNGVYF.

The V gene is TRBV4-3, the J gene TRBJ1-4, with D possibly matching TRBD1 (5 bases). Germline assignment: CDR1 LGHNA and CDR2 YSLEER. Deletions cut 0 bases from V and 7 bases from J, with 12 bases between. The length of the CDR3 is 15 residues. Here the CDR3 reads CASSQDPQGIEKLFF. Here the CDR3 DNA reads TGCGCCAGCAGCCAAGATCCCCAGGGAATTGAAAAACTGTTTTTT.

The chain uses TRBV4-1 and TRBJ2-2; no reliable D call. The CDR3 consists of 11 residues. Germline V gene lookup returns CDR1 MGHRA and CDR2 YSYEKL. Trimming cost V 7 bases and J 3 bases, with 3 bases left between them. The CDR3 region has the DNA TGCGCCAGCACTTACACCGGGGAGCTGTTTTTT. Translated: CASTYTGELFF.

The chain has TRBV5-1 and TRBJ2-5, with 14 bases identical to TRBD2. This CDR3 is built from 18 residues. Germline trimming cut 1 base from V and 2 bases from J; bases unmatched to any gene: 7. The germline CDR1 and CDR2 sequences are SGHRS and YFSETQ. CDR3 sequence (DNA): TGCGCCAGCAGCTTGAGGACTAGCGGGGGGACAAGACAAGAGACCCAGTACTTC. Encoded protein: CASSLRTSGGTRQETQYF.

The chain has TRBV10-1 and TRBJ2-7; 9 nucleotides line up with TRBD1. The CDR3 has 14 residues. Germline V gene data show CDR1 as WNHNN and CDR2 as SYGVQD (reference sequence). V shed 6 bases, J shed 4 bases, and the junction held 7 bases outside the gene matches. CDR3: CASSTGTGRYEQYF. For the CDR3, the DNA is TGCGCCAGCAGCACCGGGACAGGGAGGTACGAGCAGTACTTC.

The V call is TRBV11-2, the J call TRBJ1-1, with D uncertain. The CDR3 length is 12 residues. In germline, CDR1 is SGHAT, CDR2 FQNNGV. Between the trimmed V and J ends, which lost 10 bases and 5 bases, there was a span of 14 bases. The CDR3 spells CANPNGKTEAFF. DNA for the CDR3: TGTGCCAACCCCAACGGGAAGACTGAAGCTTTCTTT.

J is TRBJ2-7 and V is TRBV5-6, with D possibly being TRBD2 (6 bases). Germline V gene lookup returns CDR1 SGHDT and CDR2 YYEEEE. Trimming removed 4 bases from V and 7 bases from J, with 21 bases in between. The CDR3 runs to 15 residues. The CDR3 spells CASSPWRVRGSEQYF. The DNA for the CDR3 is TGTGCCAGCAGCCCCTGGAGGGTTCGGGGGAGTGAGCAGTACTTC. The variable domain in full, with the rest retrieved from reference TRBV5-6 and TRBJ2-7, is DAGVTQSPTHLIKTRGQQVTLRCSPKSGHDTVSWYQQALGQGPQFIFQYYEEEERQRGNFPDRFSGHQFPNYSSELNVNALLLGDSALYLCASSPWRVRGSEQYFGPGTRLTVT.

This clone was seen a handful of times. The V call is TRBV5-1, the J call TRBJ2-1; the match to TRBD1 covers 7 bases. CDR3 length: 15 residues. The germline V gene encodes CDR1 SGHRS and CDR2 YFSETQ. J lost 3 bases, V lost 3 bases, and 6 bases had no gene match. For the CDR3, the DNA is TGCGCCAGCAGCTCCCCGGACAGGAACTACAATGAGCAGTTCTTC. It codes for CASSSPDRNYNEQFF.

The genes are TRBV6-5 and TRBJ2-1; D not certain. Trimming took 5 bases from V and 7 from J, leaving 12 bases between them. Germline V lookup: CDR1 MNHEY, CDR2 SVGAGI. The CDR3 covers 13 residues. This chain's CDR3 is CASSLRLVNEQFF. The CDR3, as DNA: TGTGCCAGCAGTCTAAGGCTAGTGAATGAGCAGTTCTTC.

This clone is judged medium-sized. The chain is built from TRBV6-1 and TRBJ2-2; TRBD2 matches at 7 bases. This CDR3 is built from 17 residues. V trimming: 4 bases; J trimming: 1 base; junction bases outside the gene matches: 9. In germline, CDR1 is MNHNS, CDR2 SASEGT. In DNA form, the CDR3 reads TGTGCCAGCAGTGGGTCGTGGGCTAGCGGGAACACCGGGGAGCTGTTTTTT. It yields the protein CASSGSWASGNTGELFF.

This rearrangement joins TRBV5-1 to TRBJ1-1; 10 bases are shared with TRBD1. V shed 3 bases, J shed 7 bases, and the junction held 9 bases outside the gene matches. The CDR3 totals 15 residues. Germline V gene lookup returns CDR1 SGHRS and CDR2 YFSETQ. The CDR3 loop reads CASSWETGGDREAFF. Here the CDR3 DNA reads TGCGCCAGCAGCTGGGAGACAGGGGGCGATCGTGAAGCTTTCTTT.

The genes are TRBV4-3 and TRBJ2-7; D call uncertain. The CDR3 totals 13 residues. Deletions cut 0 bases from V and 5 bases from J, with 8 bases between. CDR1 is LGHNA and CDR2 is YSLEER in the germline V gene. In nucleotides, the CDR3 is TGCGCCAGCAGCCAAGATAAGCCTAACGAGCAGTACTTC. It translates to CASSQDKPNEQYF.

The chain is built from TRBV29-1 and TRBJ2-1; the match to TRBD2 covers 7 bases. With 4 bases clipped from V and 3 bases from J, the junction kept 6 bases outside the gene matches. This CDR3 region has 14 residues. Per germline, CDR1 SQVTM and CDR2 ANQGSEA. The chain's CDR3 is CSVVLAVRYNEQFF. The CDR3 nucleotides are TGCAGCGTTGTTCTAGCGGTTCGCTACAATGAGCAGTTCTTC.

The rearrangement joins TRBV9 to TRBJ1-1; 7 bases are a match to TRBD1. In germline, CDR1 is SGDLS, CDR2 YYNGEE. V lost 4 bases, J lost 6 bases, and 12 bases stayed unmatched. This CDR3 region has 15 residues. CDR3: CASSPPQGLSAEAFF. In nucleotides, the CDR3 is TGTGCCAGCAGCCCCCCACAGGGGCTTAGCGCTGAAGCTTTCTTT.

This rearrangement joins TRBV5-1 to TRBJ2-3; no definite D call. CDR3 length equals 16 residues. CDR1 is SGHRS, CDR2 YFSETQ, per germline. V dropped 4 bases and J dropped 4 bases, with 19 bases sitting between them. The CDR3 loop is CASSALWGRVSDTQYF. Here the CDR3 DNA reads TGCGCCAGCAGCGCGCTCTGGGGTAGGGTCTCAGATACGCAGTATTTT.

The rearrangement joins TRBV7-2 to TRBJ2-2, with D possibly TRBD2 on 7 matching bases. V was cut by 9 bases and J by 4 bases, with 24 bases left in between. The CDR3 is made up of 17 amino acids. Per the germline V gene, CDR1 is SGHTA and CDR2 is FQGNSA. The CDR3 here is CAREKEARGAGTGELFF. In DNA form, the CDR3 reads TGTGCCAGAGAAAAAGAGGCTCGGGGGGCTGGCACCGGGGAGCTGTTTTTT.

This CDR3 reads CASSPAGSGANVLTF. DNA for the CDR3: TGTGCCAGCAGCCCGGCGGGTTCAGGGGCCAACGTCCTGACTTTC. The chain recombines TRBV7-3 with TRBJ2-6, with D possibly TRBD2 on 5 matching bases. Germline V gene lookup returns CDR1 SGHTA and CDR2 FQGTGA. The CDR3 length is 15 residues. V shed 5 bases and J shed 4 bases, with 12 bases lying between them.

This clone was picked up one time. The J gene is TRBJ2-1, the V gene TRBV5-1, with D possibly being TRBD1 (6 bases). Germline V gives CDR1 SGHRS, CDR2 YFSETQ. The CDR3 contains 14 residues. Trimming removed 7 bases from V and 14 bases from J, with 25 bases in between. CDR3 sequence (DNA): TGCGCCAGCCAACCCAGCCCACAGGGAAGATCGGAGTTCTTC. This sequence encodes CASQPSPQGRSEFF. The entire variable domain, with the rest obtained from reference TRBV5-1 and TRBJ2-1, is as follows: KAGVTQTPRYLIKTRGQQVTLSCSPISGHRSVSWYQQTPGQGLQFLFEYFSETQRNKGNFPGRFSGRQFSNSRSEMNVSTLELGDSALYLCASQPSPQGRSEFFGPGTRLTVL.

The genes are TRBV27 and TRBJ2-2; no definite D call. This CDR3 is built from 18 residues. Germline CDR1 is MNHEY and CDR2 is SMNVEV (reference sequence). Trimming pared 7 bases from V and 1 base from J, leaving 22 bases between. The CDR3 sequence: CASTSRVATSQNTGELFF. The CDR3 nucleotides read TGTGCCAGCACCAGTCGGGTCGCGACATCCCAGAACACCGGGGAGCTGTTTTTT.

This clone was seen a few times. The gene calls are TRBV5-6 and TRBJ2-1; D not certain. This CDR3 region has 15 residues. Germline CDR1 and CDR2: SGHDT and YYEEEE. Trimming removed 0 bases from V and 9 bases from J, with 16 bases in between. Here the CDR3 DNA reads TGTGCCAGCAGCTTGGGTGGGATAAGGTTTGGTGAGCAGTTCTTC. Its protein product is CASSLGGIRFGEQFF.

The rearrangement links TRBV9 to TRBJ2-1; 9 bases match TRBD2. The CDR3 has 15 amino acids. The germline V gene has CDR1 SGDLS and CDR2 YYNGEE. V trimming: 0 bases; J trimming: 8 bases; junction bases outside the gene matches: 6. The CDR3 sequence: CASSVGGGGADEQFF. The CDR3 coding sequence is TGTGCCAGCAGCGTAGGGGGCGGGGGGGCCGATGAGCAGTTCTTC. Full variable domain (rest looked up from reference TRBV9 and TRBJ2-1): DSGVTQTPKHLITATGQRVTLRCSPRSGDLSVYWYQQSLDQGLQFLIQYYNGEERAKGNILERFSAQQFPDLHSELNLSSLELGDSALYFCASSVGGGGADEQFFGPGTRLTVL.

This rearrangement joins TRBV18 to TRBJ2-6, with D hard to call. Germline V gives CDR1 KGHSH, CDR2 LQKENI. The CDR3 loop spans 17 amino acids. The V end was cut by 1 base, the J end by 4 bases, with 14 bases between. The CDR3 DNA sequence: TGTGCCAGCTCACCACTGGCCCGAAGTCAGGGGGCCAACGTCCTGACTTTC. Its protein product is CASSPLARSQGANVLTF.